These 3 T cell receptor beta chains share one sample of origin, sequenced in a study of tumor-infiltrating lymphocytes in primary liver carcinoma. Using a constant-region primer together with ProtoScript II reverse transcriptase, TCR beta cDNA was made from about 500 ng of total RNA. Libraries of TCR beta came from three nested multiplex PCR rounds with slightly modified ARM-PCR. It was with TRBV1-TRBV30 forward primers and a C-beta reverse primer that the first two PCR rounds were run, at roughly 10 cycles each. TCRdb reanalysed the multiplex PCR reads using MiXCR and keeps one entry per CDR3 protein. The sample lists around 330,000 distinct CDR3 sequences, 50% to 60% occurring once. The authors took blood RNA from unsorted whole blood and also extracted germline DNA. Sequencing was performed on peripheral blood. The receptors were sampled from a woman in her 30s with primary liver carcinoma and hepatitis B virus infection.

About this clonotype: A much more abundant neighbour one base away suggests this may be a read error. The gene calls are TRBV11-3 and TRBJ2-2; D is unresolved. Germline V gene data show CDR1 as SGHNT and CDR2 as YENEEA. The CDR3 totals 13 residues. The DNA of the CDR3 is TGTGCCGGCAGCCCACCGAACACCGGGGAGCTGTTTTTT. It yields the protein CAGSPPNTGELFF.

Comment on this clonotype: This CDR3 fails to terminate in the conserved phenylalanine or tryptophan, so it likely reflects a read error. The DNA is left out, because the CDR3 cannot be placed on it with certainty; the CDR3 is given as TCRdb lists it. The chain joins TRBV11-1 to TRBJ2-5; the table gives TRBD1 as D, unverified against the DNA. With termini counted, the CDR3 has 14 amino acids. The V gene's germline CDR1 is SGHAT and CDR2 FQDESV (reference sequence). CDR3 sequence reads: CASSWTGGEETHCL.

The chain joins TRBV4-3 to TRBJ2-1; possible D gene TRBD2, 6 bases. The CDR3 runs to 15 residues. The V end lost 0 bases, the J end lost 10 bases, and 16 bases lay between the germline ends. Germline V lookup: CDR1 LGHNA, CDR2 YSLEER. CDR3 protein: CASSQDRTNGIEQFF. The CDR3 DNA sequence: TGCGCCAGCAGCCAAGATCGGACTAACGGGATAGAGCAGTTCTTC.